This T cell receptor (beta chain) was identified during a study of T cells in Graves' hyperthyroidism and ophthalmopathy. On this clonotype itself: Its antigen is still unknown.

Study results and limitations: Most clonotypes that expanded in the thyroid above 0.001 also showed up in blood.

Each diagnosis was grounded in clinical symptoms, serum thyroxine and TRAb, thyroid ultrasound, and orbital computed tomography. The CDR3 is made up of 15 amino acids. Trimming took off 3 bases at V and 5 bases at J, with 11 bases between the two ends. Germline lookup yields CDR1 LNHNV and CDR2 YYDKDF (reference sequence). TCR beta CDR3 regions were amplified from RNA. The TCR CDR3 was amplified in a first-round RT-PCR using the HTBI primer set. Using its own MiXCR run on the multiplex PCR reads, TCRdb lists one record per CDR3 protein. The repertoire holds fewer than 250,000 distinct CDR3 sequences, with 15% to 20% as singletons.

V is TRBV15 and J is TRBJ1-6; possibly TRBD1 for D (6 bases). Sequenced sample: blood. This receptor was obtained from a man between 45 and 60 years old with Graves' hyperthyroidism. CDR3 amino acids: CATSRSAGDNSPLHF. DNA of the CDR3: TGTGCCACCAGCAGGTCCGCAGGGGATAATTCACCCCTCCACTTT.